Reported below is one TCR beta chain. These data originate in a study of blood T cell repertoires in COVID-19. Study-wide context: Samples representing acute and convalescent COVID-19 were sourced from the United States, Italy and Spain.

Per the original data handling: By means of reference gene primer amplification, nucleated cell counts were estimated. Using immunoSEQ multiplex PCR, the repertoire was profiled, and TCRdb retains in-frame clones only, with some absent. That table is the source of V, J and clone size, and D and trimming were worked out from the DNA. The table records fewer than 60,000 clones, less than 80% of them present only once. Specimen: peripheral blood. The TCR sequence derives from a man between 70 and 80 years old with acute or convalescent COVID-19.

The CDR3 is CASSEQGGRYGYTF. The CDR3 nucleotides read TGTGCCAGCAGTGAACAGGGCGGCCGCTATGGCTACACCTTC. The chain has TRBV6-1 and TRBJ1-2; D is perhaps TRBD1 (5 bases). This CDR3 contains 14 residues. V dropped 2 bases and J dropped 4 bases, with 11 bases sitting between them. Germline values: CDR1 MNHNS, CDR2 SASEGT.